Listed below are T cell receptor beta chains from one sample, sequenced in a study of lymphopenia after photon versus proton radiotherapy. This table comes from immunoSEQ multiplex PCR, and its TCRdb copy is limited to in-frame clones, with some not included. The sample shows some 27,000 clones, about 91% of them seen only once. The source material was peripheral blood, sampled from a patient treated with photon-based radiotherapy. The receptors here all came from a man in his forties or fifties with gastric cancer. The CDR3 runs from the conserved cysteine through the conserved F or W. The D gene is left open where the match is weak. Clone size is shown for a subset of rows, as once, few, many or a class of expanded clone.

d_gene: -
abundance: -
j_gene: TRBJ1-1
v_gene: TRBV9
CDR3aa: CASSEALNTEAFF
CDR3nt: TGTGCCAGCAGCGAGGCCCTGAACACTGAAGCTTTCTTT

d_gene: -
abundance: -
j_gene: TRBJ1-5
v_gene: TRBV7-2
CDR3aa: CASSLLIYNQPQHF
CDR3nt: TGTGCCAGCAGCTTACTCATCTACAATCAGCCCCAGCATTTT

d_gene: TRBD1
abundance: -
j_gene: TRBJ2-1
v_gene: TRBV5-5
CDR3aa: CASSSGPIQGDEQFF
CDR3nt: TGTGCCAGCAGCTCGGGACCCATACAGGGGGATGAGCAGTTCTTC

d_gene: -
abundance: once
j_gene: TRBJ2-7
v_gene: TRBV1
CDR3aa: CTSSTYEQYF
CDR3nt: TGCACCAGCAGCACCTACGAGCAGTACTTC

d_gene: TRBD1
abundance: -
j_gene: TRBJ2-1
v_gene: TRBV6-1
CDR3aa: CASSEDRGYNEQFF
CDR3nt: TGTGCCAGCAGTGAAGACAGGGGATACAATGAGCAGTTCTTC

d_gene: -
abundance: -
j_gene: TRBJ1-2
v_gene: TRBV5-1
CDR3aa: CASSWETANYGYTF
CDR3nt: TGCGCCAGCAGCTGGGAGACAGCTAACTATGGCTACACCTTC

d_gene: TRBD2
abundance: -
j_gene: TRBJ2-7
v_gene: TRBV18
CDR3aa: CASAETSVYEQYF
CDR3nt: TGTGCCAGCGCGGAGACTAGCGTCTACGAGCAGTACTTC

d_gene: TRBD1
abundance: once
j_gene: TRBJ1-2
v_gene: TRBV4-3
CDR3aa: CASSPDRGGNYGYTF
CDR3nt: TGCGCCAGCAGCCCAGACAGGGGAGGGAACTATGGCTACACCTTC

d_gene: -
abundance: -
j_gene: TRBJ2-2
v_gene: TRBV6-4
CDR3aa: CASSDVSNPGELFF
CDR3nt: TGTGCCAGCAGTGACGTTAGTAACCCCGGGGAGCTGTTTTTT

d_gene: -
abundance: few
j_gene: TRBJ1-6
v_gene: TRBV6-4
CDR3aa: CASRDKDNSPLHF
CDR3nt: TGTGCCAGCAGGGACAAGGACAATTCACCCCTCCACTTT

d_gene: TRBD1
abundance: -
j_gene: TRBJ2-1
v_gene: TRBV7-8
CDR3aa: CASNSDRDGEQFF
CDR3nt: TGTGCCAGCAACTCGGACAGGGACGGTGAGCAGTTCTTC

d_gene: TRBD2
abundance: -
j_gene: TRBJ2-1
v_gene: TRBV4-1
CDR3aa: CASSQDPGTSGFYSDNEQFF
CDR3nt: TGCGCCAGCAGCCAAGATCCCGGGACTAGCGGGTTTTATTCGGACAATGAGCAGTTCTTC

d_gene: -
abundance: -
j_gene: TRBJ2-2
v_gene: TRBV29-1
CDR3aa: CSVEVRLGELFF
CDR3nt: TGCAGCGTTGAAGTGAGGTTAGGGGAGCTGTTTTTT

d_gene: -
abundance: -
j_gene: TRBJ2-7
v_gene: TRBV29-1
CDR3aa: CSVVRGKGEQYF
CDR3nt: TGCAGCGTCGTCAGGGGAAAAGGCGAGCAGTACTTC

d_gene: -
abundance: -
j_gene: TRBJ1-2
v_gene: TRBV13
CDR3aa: CASRLTQGYYGYTF
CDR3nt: TGTGCCAGCAGGTTGACCCAGGGTTACTATGGCTACACCTTC

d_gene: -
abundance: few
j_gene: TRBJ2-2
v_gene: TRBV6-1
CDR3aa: CASSPHRSTGELFF
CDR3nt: TGTGCCAGCAGTCCCCACCGCTCGACCGGGGAGCTGTTTTTT

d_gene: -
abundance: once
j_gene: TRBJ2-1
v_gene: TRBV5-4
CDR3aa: CASSFTAASYNEQFF
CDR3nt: TGTGCCAGCAGCTTTACCGCGGCCTCCTACAATGAGCAGTTCTTC

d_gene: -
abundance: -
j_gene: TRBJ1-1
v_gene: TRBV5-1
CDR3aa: CASSPRQDGTEAFF
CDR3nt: TGCGCCAGCAGCCCAAGACAGGATGGCACTGAAGCTTTCTTT

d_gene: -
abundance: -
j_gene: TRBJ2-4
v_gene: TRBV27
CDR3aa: CASSLGTHKNIQYF
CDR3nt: TGTGCCAGCAGCCTTGGGACACATAAAAACATTCAGTACTTC

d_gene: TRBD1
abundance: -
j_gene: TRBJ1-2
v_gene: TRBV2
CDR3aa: CASRQGFGYTF
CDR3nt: TGTGCCAGTAGACAGGGCTTTGGCTACACCTTC

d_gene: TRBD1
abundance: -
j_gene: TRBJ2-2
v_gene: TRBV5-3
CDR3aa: CASSSGQGFGELFF
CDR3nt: TGTGCCAGCAGCTCCGGACAGGGATTCGGGGAGCTGTTTTTT

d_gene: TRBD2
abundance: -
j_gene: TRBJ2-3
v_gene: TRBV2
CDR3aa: CASRSGGLNTDTQYF
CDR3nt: TGTGCCAGCAGGAGCGGGGGCCTGAACACAGATACGCAGTATTTT

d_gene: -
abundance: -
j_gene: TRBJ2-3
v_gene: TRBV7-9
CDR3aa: CASRRTGTDTQYF
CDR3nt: TGTGCCAGCAGACGGACGGGCACAGATACGCAGTATTTT

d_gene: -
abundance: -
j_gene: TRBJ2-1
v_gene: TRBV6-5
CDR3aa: CASRATLGSYNEQFF
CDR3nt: TGTGCCAGCAGGGCTACCCTAGGATCCTACAATGAGCAGTTCTTC

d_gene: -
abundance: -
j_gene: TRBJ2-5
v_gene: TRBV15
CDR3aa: CATSRDPRGRETQYF
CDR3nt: TGTGCCACCAGCAGAGATCCCCGGGGGCGGGAGACCCAGTACTTC

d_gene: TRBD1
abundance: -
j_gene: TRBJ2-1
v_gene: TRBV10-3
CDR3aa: CATRQGYGNEQFF
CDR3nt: TGTGCCACGAGACAGGGGTATGGCAATGAGCAGTTCTTC

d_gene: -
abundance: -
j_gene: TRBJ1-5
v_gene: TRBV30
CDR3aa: CAWSVGNQPQHF
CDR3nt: TGTGCCTGGAGTGTGGGAAACCAGCCCCAGCATTTT

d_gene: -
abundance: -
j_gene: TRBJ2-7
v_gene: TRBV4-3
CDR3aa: CASSQASERGEQYF
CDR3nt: TGCGCCAGCAGCCAGGCAAGCGAAAGGGGCGAGCAGTACTTC

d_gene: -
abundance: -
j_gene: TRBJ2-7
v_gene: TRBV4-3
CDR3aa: CASSQVGSGGYEQYF
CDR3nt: TGCGCCAGCAGCCAAGTTGGTTCGGGTGGCTACGAGCAGTACTTC